Sequencing of this T cell receptor beta chain was carried out in a study of T-cell reconstitution after alpha-beta-depleted transplantation in children. This clonotype has more than one count but fewer than ten. Construction of the TCRbeta library involved unique molecular identifiers. TCRdb reanalysed the PCR reads using MiXCR and keeps one entry per CDR3 protein. The sample shows some 340,000 distinct CDR3 sequences, about a tenth of them seen only once. The CDR3 runs 12 residues. Germline V gene lookup returns CDR1 SGHRS and CDR2 YFSETQ. V was shortened by 2 bases and J by 7 bases, with 10 bases between the two germline ends.

The sequence came from a human donor who donated a stem cell graft to a child with acute lymphoblastic leukemia. The sequences come from PBMCs from the stem cell graft donor, collected from the stem cell graft. The chain has TRBV5-1 and TRBJ2-7; tentatively, D is TRBD1 (5 bases). The CDR3 sequence: CASSFSRGEQYF. Here the CDR3 DNA reads TGCGCCAGCAGCTTCTCAAGGGGTGAGCAGTACTTC.